The subject of this entry is one TCR beta chain. Treatment noted: randomized to nivolumab then ipilimumab (arm A) or the reverse (arm B). From thawed PBMCs, live CD3+CD8+ cells negative for CD19 and CD56 were sorted. This sample was taken from a study of sequential checkpoint blockade in melanoma. Across the study: First-line arms were nivolumab then ipilimumab, or the reverse, randomized 1:1. Each arm's sequence ended with maintenance nivolumab.

Method: immunoSEQ multiplex PCR; TCRdb's copy keeps in-frame clones and lacks some. The sample comprises more than 15,000 clones, approximately 93% of which are singletons, and 24% rests with the top ten. The source is a human donor with melanoma. The sample here was CD8+ T cells sorted from blood (inferred from file names), taken from a patient given nivolumab and ipilimumab in sequence.

In nucleotides, the CDR3 is TGTGCCAGCCATGAAACAGGGAACACTGAAGCTTTCTTT. It is translated as CASHETGNTEAFF. The chain links TRBV5-6 to TRBJ1-1, with a weak D call TRBD1 (5 bases). The CDR3 consists of 13 residues. CDR1 and CDR2 (germline): SGHDT, YYEEEE. Trimming shortened V by 7 bases and J by 1 base, and 11 bases separated the two germline ends.